The 6 T cell receptor beta chains reported below all come from one sample, sequenced in a study of response to subunit inactivated influenza vaccine. TCRdb reprocessed the RT-PCR reads via MiXCR and lists one record per CDR3 protein. The repertoire includes just over 300,000 distinct CDR3 sequences, 20% to 25% of them detected once, and roughly 10% sits in the top ten. The specimen was PBMCs from blood, collected about 20 months after vaccination. The receptors derive from a man aged 45-69 years who received an inactivated influenza vaccine.

This clonotype was detected only a few times. The chain recombines TRBV20-1 with TRBJ2-3, with TRBD2 as a possible D gene (6 bases). Germline V CDR1 and CDR2: DFQATT, SNEGSKA (reference sequence). This CDR3 is 15 amino acids long. Between the trimmed V and J ends, which lost 0 bases and 4 bases, there was a span of 14 bases. The CDR3 DNA reads TGCAGTGCTAGAGATGGTTTGGCTAGCGCAGATACGCAGTATTTT. Protein product: CSARDGLASADTQYF.

The chain uses TRBV12-3 or TRBV12-4 and TRBJ2-2, with TRBD1 identical over 7 bases. There are 16 residues in the CDR3. J gave up 6 bases and V 6 bases, and 13 bases lay outside the gene matches. DNA for the CDR3: TGTGCCAGCAGCCGACAGGGATTGGGCCGGGCCGGGGAGCTGTTTTTT. This gives the protein CASSRQGLGRAGELFF.

Ten or more counts support this clonotype. The rearrangement joins TRBV10-3 to TRBJ1-2; D may be TRBD1 (6 bases). The CDR3 has 16 residues. V lost 2 bases, J lost 4 bases, and 17 bases lay in between. Germline CDR1 and CDR2: ENHRY and SYGVKD. The chain's CDR3 is CAISEMGGAHGYGYTF. In DNA form, the CDR3 reads TGTGCCATCAGTGAGATGGGGGGGGCTCATGGCTATGGCTACACCTTC.

The V and J genes are TRBV7-9 and TRBJ2-1; possibly TRBD1 for D (6 bases). Germline V gene data show CDR1 as SEHNR and CDR2 as FQNEAQ (reference sequence). Trimming shortened V by 4 bases and J by 6 bases, and 16 bases separated the two germline ends. The CDR3 is 15 amino acids. The CDR3 sequence: CASSYIDRPPNEQFF. CDR3 bases: TGTGCCAGCAGCTATATCGACAGGCCTCCCAATGAGCAGTTCTTC.

This clonotype was recorded a few times. This chain joins TRBV7-2 and TRBJ2-7, with D unresolved. Trimming took off 2 bases at V and 3 bases at J, with 8 bases between the two ends. The CDR3 spans 13 residues. The V gene's germline CDR1 is SGHTA and CDR2 FQGNSA. CDR3 bases: TGTGCCAGCAGCTTAAAAGGACGCTACGAGCAGTACTTC. Its translation is CASSLKGRYEQYF. The variable domain in full, with the rest retrieved from reference TRBV7-2 and TRBJ2-7, is GAGVSQSPSNKVTEKGKDVELRCDPISGHTALYWYRQSLGQGLEFLIYFQGNSAPDKSGLPSDRFSAERTGGSVSTLTIQRTQQEDSAVYLCASSLKGRYEQYFGPGTRLTVT.

There are many counts of this clonotype. The chain carries TRBV28 and TRBJ1-5, with D hard to call. V was pared by 0 bases and J by 11 bases, with 11 bases between. CDR1 is MDHEN, CDR2 SYDVKM, per germline. The CDR3 contains 13 residues. The chain's CDR3 is CASSLWGRETQHF. The CDR3 DNA sequence: TGTGCCAGCAGTTTATGGGGTAGAGAGACCCAGCATTTT.